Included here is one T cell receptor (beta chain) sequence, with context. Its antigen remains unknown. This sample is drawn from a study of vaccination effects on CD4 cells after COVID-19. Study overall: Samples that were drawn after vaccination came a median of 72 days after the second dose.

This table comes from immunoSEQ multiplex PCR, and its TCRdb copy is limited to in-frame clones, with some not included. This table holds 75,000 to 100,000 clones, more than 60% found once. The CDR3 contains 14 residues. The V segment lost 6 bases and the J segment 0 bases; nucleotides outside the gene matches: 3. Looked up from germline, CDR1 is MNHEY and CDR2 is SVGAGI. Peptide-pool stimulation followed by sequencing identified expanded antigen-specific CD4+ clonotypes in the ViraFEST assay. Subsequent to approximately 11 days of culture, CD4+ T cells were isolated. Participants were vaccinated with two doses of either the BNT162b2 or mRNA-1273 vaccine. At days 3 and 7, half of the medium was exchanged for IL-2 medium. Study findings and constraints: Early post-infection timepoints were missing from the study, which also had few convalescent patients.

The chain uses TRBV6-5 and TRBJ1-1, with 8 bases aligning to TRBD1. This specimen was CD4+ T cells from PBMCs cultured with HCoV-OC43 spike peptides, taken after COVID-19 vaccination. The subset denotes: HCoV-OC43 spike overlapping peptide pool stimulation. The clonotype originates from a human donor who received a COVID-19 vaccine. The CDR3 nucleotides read TGTGCCAGCAGACGGGACAGGATGAACACTGAAGCTTTCTTT. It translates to CASRRDRMNTEAFF.